Listed below are T cell receptor beta chains from one sample, sequenced in a study of T cell responses to AZD1222 COVID-19 vaccine. Profiled with immunoSEQ multiplex PCR; TCRdb holds only in-frame clones, not every one. In the table there are some 120,000 clones, about 87% of which are singletons. This material consisted of peripheral blood, taken on day 0 of AZD1222 vaccination. The receptor source for this set is an adult in good health. Each CDR3 is given with its conserved first and last residue. A D gene is named only where the DNA matches it firmly. Expanded clones are given a class, and other clones once, few, many or no size at all.

v_call	d_call	clone_size	j_call	cdr3_length	cdr3_aa	cdr3_nt
TRBV27	TRBD2	-	TRBJ2-7	16	CASSSRTSGRPYEQYF	TGTGCCAGCAGTTCTCGGACTAGCGGGCGTCCCTACGAGCAGTACTTC
TRBV19	TRBD1	-	TRBJ1-1	16	CASSIWQGAGGTEAFF	TGTGCCAGTAGTATTTGGCAGGGGGCTGGAGGCACTGAAGCTTTCTTT
TRBV24-1	-	-	TRBJ2-5	12	CATSDPQETQYF	TGTGCCACCAGTGACCCCCAAGAGACCCAGTACTTC
TRBV27	-	-	TRBJ1-1	17	CASSALKTANFNTEAFF	TGTGCCAGCAGTGCTTTAAAGACAGCTAACTTTAACACTGAAGCTTTCTTT
TRBV6-5	-	-	TRBJ2-1	15	CASSYRLSSYNEQFF	TGTGCCAGCAGTTACCGTCTGAGCTCCTACAATGAGCAGTTCTTC
TRBV28	-	-	TRBJ1-2	13	CASSSRDKEGYTF	TGTGCCAGCAGCTCCCGGGACAAAGAAGGCTACACCTTC
TRBV6-4	-	-	TRBJ2-2	12	CASSGVSGELFF	TGTGCCAGCAGTGGAGTTTCCGGGGAGCTGTTTTTT
TRBV20-1	-	-	TRBJ2-2	11	CSAFRSGELFF	TGCAGTGCTTTCCGATCCGGGGAGCTGTTTTTT
TRBV7-2	TRBD1	-	TRBJ2-3	15	CASSTRTGDTDTQYF	TGTGCCAGCAGCACGCGGACAGGGGACACAGATACGCAGTATTTT
TRBV5-6	-	-	TRBJ2-4	15	CASSFKTLAKNIQYF	TGTGCCAGCAGCTTTAAGACACTAGCCAAAAACATTCAGTACTTC
TRBV2	-	few	TRBJ1-6	15	CASSEAATQGSPLHF	TGTGCCAGCAGTGAAGCGGCTACTCAGGGTTCACCCCTCCACTTT
TRBV5-4	TRBD2	-	TRBJ2-1	15	CASSFELAGVNEQFF	TGTGCCAGCAGCTTTGAACTAGCGGGAGTCAATGAGCAGTTCTTC
TRBV7-2	TRBD1	-	TRBJ1-5	15	CASNPTGAGNQPQHF	TGTGCCAGCAACCCTACAGGGGCGGGCAATCAGCCCCAGCATTTT
TRBV6-1	-	-	TRBJ1-2	16	CASSDKRKGPNYGYTF	TGTGCCAGCAGTGATAAGAGAAAGGGTCCTAACTATGGCTACACCTTC
TRBV7-9	-	-	TRBJ1-4	13	CASSLVSGEKLFF	TGTGCCAGCAGCTTAGTGTCCGGGGAAAAACTGTTTTTT
TRBV12-3/TRBV12-4	-	-	TRBJ1-1	13	CASSLIVGTEAFF	TGTGCCAGCAGTTTGATAGTAGGGACTGAAGCTTTCTTT
TRBV5-1	-	-	TRBJ2-2	14	CASSLRGDTGELFF	TGCGCCAGCAGCCTTAGAGGGGACACCGGGGAGCTGTTTTTT
TRBV5-1	TRBD2	-	TRBJ2-1	15	CASSLRLAGEDEQFF	TGCGCCAGCAGCTTGAGGCTAGCGGGAGAGGATGAGCAGTTCTTC
TRBV4-2	-	-	TRBJ2-1	12	CASSQTPFEQFF	TGTGCCAGCAGCCAAACCCCCTTCGAGCAGTTCTTC
TRBV19	TRBD1	-	TRBJ1-5	15	CASSTGDRSDQPQHF	TGTGCCAGTAGTACCGGGGACAGGTCGGATCAGCCCCAGCATTTT
TRBV5-4	TRBD2	-	TRBJ2-3	16	CASSLGLAGGPGTQYF	TGTGCCAGCAGCTTGGGTCTAGCGGGAGGTCCAGGTACGCAGTATTTT
TRBV19	-	-	TRBJ2-7	14	CASSIAGDSYEQYF	TGTGCCAGTAGTATAGCGGGGGACTCCTACGAGCAGTACTTC
TRBV6-2/TRBV6-3	-	-	TRBJ2-7	14	CASSYVGLSYEQYF	TGTGCCAGCAGTTACGTAGGGCTCTCCTACGAGCAGTACTTC
TRBV9	TRBD2	-	TRBJ2-5	16	CASSLGLAGAGETQYF	TGTGCCAGCAGCCTCGGACTAGCGGGGGCTGGTGAGACCCAGTACTTC
TRBV19	TRBD1	once	TRBJ1-6	14	CASSAGQGIAPLHF	TGTGCCAGTAGTGCCGGACAGGGGATAGCACCCCTCCACTTT
TRBV11-1	TRBD1	-	TRBJ1-2	14	CASSTRQGYNGYTF	TGTGCCAGCAGCACCCGACAGGGATATAATGGCTACACCTTC
TRBV28	TRBD1	few	TRBJ1-5	15	CASSATGVAGQPQHF	TGTGCCAGCAGTGCCACAGGGGTTGCGGGTCAGCCCCAGCATTTT
TRBV10-3	-	-	TRBJ1-4	14	CAIRDVGDYEKLFF	TGTGCCATCAGGGACGTCGGGGATTATGAAAAACTGTTTTTT
TRBV5-1	TRBD1	few	TRBJ1-4	13	CASSLGQGEKLFF	TGCGCCAGCAGCCTCGGACAGGGCGAAAAACTGTTTTTT
TRBV7-8	-	-	TRBJ2-6	14	CASRVGAWANVLTF	TGTGCCAGCAGAGTAGGTGCCTGGGCCAACGTCCTGACTTTC
TRBV25-1	TRBD2	-	TRBJ2-5	16	CASSKSGTSGAETQYF	TGTGCCAGCAGCAAAAGTGGGACTAGCGGGGCGGAGACCCAGTACTTC
TRBV7-2	-	-	TRBJ1-2	15	CASSSDRTRTYGYTF	TGTGCCAGCAGCTCCGACAGGACCCGCACCTATGGCTACACCTTC
TRBV7-9	-	-	TRBJ1-1	15	CASSFARRGVPEAFF	TGTGCCAGCAGCTTCGCCCGCCGCGGGGTTCCTGAAGCTTTCTTT
TRBV4-1	TRBD2	few	TRBJ2-5	19	CASSQGSFYSGAVQETQYF	TGCGCCAGCAGCCAAGGGTCGTTCTATAGCGGGGCGGTACAAGAGACCCAGTACTTC
TRBV5-1	-	-	TRBJ1-5	14	CASSLEVGGQPQHF	TGCGCCAGCAGCTTGGAAGTGGGGGGACAGCCCCAGCATTTT
TRBV9	-	-	TRBJ1-2	15	CASSPRQLGLRGYTF	TGTGCCAGCAGCCCCCGACAGCTAGGGTTGCGCGGCTACACCTTC
TRBV3-1/TRBV3-2	-	-	TRBJ1-1	14	CASSQVDSDTEAFF	TGTGCCAGCAGCCAAGTGGACAGCGACACTGAAGCTTTCTTT
TRBV19	-	-	TRBJ1-5	16	CASSTPSMGGNQPQHF	TGTGCCAGTAGTACCCCCTCAATGGGGGGCAATCAGCCCCAGCATTTT
TRBV6-2/TRBV6-3	-	once	TRBJ1-1	13	CASSYTMNTEAFF	TGTGCCAGCAGTTACACAATGAACACTGAAGCTTTCTTT